The rows below give T cell receptor beta chains drawn from one sample of a study of OX40 agonist ivuxolimab in advanced cancers. Clones were sequenced by immunoSEQ multiplex PCR, and TCRdb holds only the in-frame ones, with some missing. Here the sample spans 80,000 to 95,000 clones, roughly 88% being singletons. Sequenced material: CD4+ or CD8+ T cells sorted from blood, taken in a trial of the OX40 agonist ivuxolimab. These receptors came from an adult with an advanced solid tumor such as melanoma, head and neck, liver or kidney cancer. The conserved cysteine and the conserved F or W are not part of the CDR3 here. The order of the fields is V gene, clone size, CDR3 protein. Size values are once, few and many counts, or a class for expanded clones, and some rows have none.

TRBV27	.	ASSPAAGQGYVYT
TRBV7-9	.	ASSLVTEAF
TRBV7-6	.	ASSPQSVRAGGRWEQY
TRBV7-6	.	ARPPASGFYEQY
TRBV4-2	.	ASNPVASGGVGELF
TRBV7-7	.	ASSLGTESSYEQY
TRBV4-3	.	ASSQDGDSLYT
TRBV28	.	ASRSWEAGGAYEQY
TRBV19	.	ASSIGSSGRADTQY
TRBV27	few	ASSPSGTGAFNTEAF
TRBV4-3	.	ASSLRTSGAYEQY
TRBV7-8	.	ASSTTGPQSNEQF
TRBV4-3	.	ASSQDVGSSGRAYEQY
TRBV5-1	.	ASSIGLAGVLF
TRBV2	.	ASIPGQFSYEQY
TRBV29-1	.	SVGRLWSSGRGGNEQF
TRBV6-5	.	ASRGTGIHQPQH
TRBV1	.	TSSRGSNPSLPSTEGH
TRBV7-2	.	ASSPTGTGNSYEQY